The 27 T cell receptor beta chains given below trace back to one sample, sequenced in a study of T cell changes during pregnancy in multiple sclerosis. The assay was immunoSEQ multiplex PCR, and TCRdb's table has in-frame clones only and misses some. The repertoire holds over 45,000 clones, with 90% as singletons. The source was peripheral blood, collected in the first trimester of pregnancy. Receptors originate from a female donor in good health, enrolled as a control in a pregnancy study.

This chain links TRBV15 with TRBJ2-1; TRBD2 is a possible D gene (6 bases). CDR3 length: 14 residues. Trimming took 5 bases from V and 5 from J, leaving 13 bases between them. Germline CDR1 LNHNV, CDR2 YYDKDF (reference sequence). CDR3 DNA: TGTGCCACCAGCTCGCGGGACTTAGACAATGAGCAGTTCTTC. This translates into CATSSRDLDNEQFF.

The V and J genes are TRBV5-4 and TRBJ1-6; 9 bases are a match to TRBD1. Germline assignment: CDR1 SGHNT and CDR2 YYREEE (reference sequence). The CDR3 consists of 16 residues. Trimming removed 0 bases from V and 10 bases from J; junction bases left unmatched: 8. The CDR3 is CASSLVPDRGNSPLHF. Written as DNA, the CDR3 is TGTGCCAGCAGCTTGGTTCCGGACAGGGGCAACTCACCCCTCCACTTT. Full variable domain (missing parts from reference TRBV5-4 and TRBJ1-6): ETGVTQSPTHLIKTRGQQVTLRCSSQSGHNTVSWYQQALGQGPQFIFQYYREEENGRGNFPPRFSGLQFPNYSSELNVNALELDDSALYLCASSLVPDRGNSPLHFGNGTRLTVT.

This clone was picked up a small number of times. The CDR3 DNA is TGTGCCACCAGGGACGGGGGGGACGCCGGGGAGCTGTTTTTT. Translating it yields CATRDGGDAGELFF. This chain joins TRBV15 and TRBJ2-2; 8 positions agree with TRBD2. The CDR3 is 14 amino acids. V lost 6 bases, J lost 6 bases, and 6 bases stayed unmatched. Germline V lookup: CDR1 LNHNV, CDR2 YYDKDF (reference sequence).

The V gene is TRBV11-2, the J gene TRBJ1-2, with D tentatively TRBD1 (5 bases). The CDR3 runs to 15 residues. Trimming shortened V by 1 base and J by 4 bases, and 13 bases separated the two germline ends. In germline, CDR1 is SGHAT, CDR2 FQNNGV. The CDR3 DNA reads TGTGCCAGCAGCTTAGTAGGTGGCGGGGGCTATGGCTACACCTTC. Its protein is CASSLVGGGGYGYTF.

V gene TRBV19 combines with J gene TRBJ2-3, with TRBD2 matching 11 bases. CDR1 is LNHDA and CDR2 is SQIVND in the germline V gene (reference sequence). The CDR3 totals 15 residues. V trimming: 8 bases; J trimming: 2 bases; junction bases outside the gene matches: 6. The CDR3 reads CASSGLAGYTDTQYF. The CDR3 bases are TGTGCCAGTTCCGGACTAGCGGGTTACACAGATACGCAGTATTTT.

This clone was recorded once. V usage is TRBV28 and J usage is TRBJ2-2; no definite D call. V was cut by 6 bases and J by 1 base, with 12 bases left in between. Germline assignment: CDR1 MDHEN and CDR2 SYDVKM. CDR3 length: 15 amino acids. Here the CDR3 DNA reads TGTGCCAGCAGCCCAGAGGTTATGAACACCGGGGAGCTGTTTTTT. Residues: CASSPEVMNTGELFF.

V and J are TRBV18 and TRBJ2-3; tentative D call: TRBD2 (7 bases). Germline loops: CDR1 KGHSH, CDR2 LQKENI. The CDR3 is made up of 16 amino acids. Between the trimmed V and J ends, which lost 3 bases and 4 bases, there was a span of 17 bases. As DNA, the CDR3 is TGTGCCAGCTCACCTATCACGGGGGGCGGCCCAGATACGCAGTATTTT. Translated: CASSPITGGGPDTQYF.

V is TRBV6-6 and J is TRBJ2-7; 7 nucleotides agree with TRBD2. Trimming at V came to 9 bases and at J to 2 bases, leaving 10 bases not matched to a gene. Germline CDR1 MNHNY, CDR2 SVGAGI (reference sequence). This CDR3 is built from 14 residues. The CDR3 here is CASAEGGPTYEQYF. The CDR3 DNA is TGTGCCAGTGCGGAGGGAGGGCCGACCTACGAGCAGTACTTC.

The V call is TRBV19, the J call TRBJ2-2, with TRBD2 identical over 13 bases. From germline, CDR1 is LNHDA and CDR2 SQIVND (reference sequence). Unmatched junction bases numbered 7, after V lost 6 bases and J lost 0 bases. This CDR3 has 18 residues. In DNA form, the CDR3 reads TGTGCCAGTAGCCAGGGACTAGCGGGATCTGCGAACACCGGGGAGCTGTTTTTT. It translates to CASSQGLAGSANTGELFF.

The chain has TRBV19 and TRBJ2-1, with D possibly being TRBD1 (5 bases). The CDR3 has 14 residues. Germline-derived CDR1 and CDR2 are LNHDA and SQIVND (reference sequence). V was trimmed by 5 bases and J by 7 bases, leaving 15 bases between them. As DNA, the CDR3 is TGTGCCAGTAGTTCCATGGCAGGGTGGAATGAGCAGTTCTTC. Its protein is CASSSMAGWNEQFF.

V gene TRBV19 combines with J gene TRBJ2-1, with 9 positions matching TRBD2. Germline V gives CDR1 LNHDA, CDR2 SQIVND (reference sequence). This CDR3 region has 15 residues. Trimming took 3 bases from V and 8 from J; bases not matched to a gene: 8. The CDR3 sequence: CASSIGLATIHEQFF. The CDR3 nucleotides read TGTGCCAGTAGTATCGGACTAGCGACAATCCATGAGCAGTTCTTC.

This clone was seen once. The chain is built from TRBV6-1 and TRBJ1-2, with D possibly TRBD1 on 5 matching bases. The CDR3 loop spans 14 amino acids. Trimming took off 4 bases at V and 5 bases at J, with 14 bases between the two ends. CDR1 and CDR2 (germline): MNHNS, SASEGT. The CDR3 nucleotides are TGTGCCAGCAGTGGGGGCTTCCAGTTTTATGGCTACACCTTC. Translating gives CASSGGFQFYGYTF.

CDR3 sequence: CASSHDSTGFDQPQHF. In nucleotides, the CDR3 is TGCGCCAGCAGCCACGATTCTACAGGATTTGATCAGCCCCAGCATTTT. V is TRBV4-1 and J is TRBJ1-5; D may be TRBD1 (5 bases). Germline CDR1 is MGHRA and CDR2 is YSYEKL. This CDR3 has 16 residues. Trimming pared 3 bases from V and 5 bases from J, leaving 17 bases between.

Only one count was recorded for this clone. The rearrangement joins TRBV30 to TRBJ2-5; D is uncertain. This CDR3 region has 13 residues. Germline values: CDR1 GTSNPN, CDR2 SVGIG (reference sequence). V was shortened by 0 bases and J by 2 bases, with 7 bases between the two germline ends. CDR3 sequence (DNA): TGTGCCTGGAGTGTACGTCGGCAAGAGACCCAGTACTTC. It codes for CAWSVRRQETQYF.

This chain links TRBV19 with TRBJ2-7, with 8 nucleotides matching TRBD1. There are 18 residues in the CDR3. Germline CDR1 is LNHDA and CDR2 is SQIVND (reference sequence). V lost 6 bases to trimming and J lost 4 bases; unmatched junction nucleotides: 20. CDR3 in amino acids: CASSLILFPGTGEYEQYF. CDR3 DNA sequence: TGTGCCAGTAGCTTGATATTGTTTCCCGGGACAGGAGAATACGAGCAGTACTTC.

This chain joins TRBV7-8 and TRBJ2-5; D is unresolved. The V and J ends lost 5 bases and 0 bases respectively, with 22 bases between them. CDR3 length: 18 amino acids. Per germline, CDR1 SGHVS and CDR2 FQNEAQ. For the CDR3, the DNA is TGTGCCAGCAGCATAAATCCAACAGCCCAATTCAACCAAGAGACCCAGTACTTC. It encodes CASSINPTAQFNQETQYF.

CDR3 nucleotide sequence: TGTGCTAGTGGTTTGAACCCGGTCGGGGTCCGGGGGCAGCCCCAGCATTTT. Protein: CASGLNPVGVRGQPQHF. The chain carries TRBV12-5 and TRBJ1-5; the D gene is possibly TRBD1 (5 bases). Germline V gene lookup returns CDR1 LGHNT and CDR2 FRNRAP. This CDR3 region has 17 residues. V was pared by 2 bases and J by 7 bases, with 21 bases between. Drawing the rest from reference TRBV12-5 and TRBJ1-5, the complete variable domain is DARVTQTPRHKVTEMGQEVTMRCQPILGHNTVFWYRQTMMQGLELLAYFRNRAPLDDSGMPKDRFSAEMPDATLATLKIQPSEPRDSAVYFCASGLNPVGVRGQPQHFGDGTRLSIL.

On this clone: At one boundary the junction diverges from the germline segment, which might be a read error. The chain has TRBV7-7 and TRBJ2-5; a possible D gene is TRBD1 (7 bases). Looked up from germline, CDR1 is SSHAT and CDR2 is FNYEAQ (reference sequence). CDR3 length: 15 residues. The CDR3 loop reads CASSLVEGAKETQYF. As DNA, the CDR3 is TGTGCTAGCAGCTTAGTGGAGGGGGCCAAAGAGACCCAGTACTTC. Based on the CDR3 plus reference TRBV7-7 and TRBJ2-5, the full variable domain is GAGVSQSPRYKVTKRGQDVTLRCDPISSHATLYWYQQALGQGPEFLTYFNYEAQPDKSGLPSDRFSAERPEGSISTLTIQRTEQRDSAMYRCASSLVEGAKETQYFGPGTRLLVL.

The CDR3 DNA reads TGTGCCAGCAGCCTAAGACAGGGATTCCCCGGGGAGCTGTTTTTT. Amino acid sequence: CASSLRQGFPGELFF. The rearrangement links TRBV11-3 to TRBJ2-2, with 7 bases matching TRBD1. The V segment lost 5 bases and the J segment 6 bases; nucleotides outside the gene matches: 9. The CDR3 is 15 amino acids. The V gene's germline CDR1 is SGHNT and CDR2 YENEEA. Together with reference TRBV11-3 and TRBJ2-2, the CDR3 gives the full variable domain: EAGVVQSPRYKIIEKKQPVAFWCNPISGHNTLYWYLQNLGQGPELLIRYENEEAVDDSQLPKDRFSAERLKGVDSTLKIQPAELGDSAVYLCASSLRQGFPGELFFGEGSRLTVL.

The V call is TRBV6-6, the J call TRBJ2-1, with TRBD2 matching 7 bases. V gave up 2 bases and J gave up 3 bases; unmatched junction bases: 1. The CDR3 spans 14 residues. Germline-derived CDR1 and CDR2 are MNHNY and SVGAGI (reference sequence). The CDR3 here is CASSYGGVYNEQFF. DNA for the CDR3: TGTGCCAGCAGTTACGGGGGGGTCTACAATGAGCAGTTCTTC.

This chain joins TRBV6-4 and TRBJ2-6; 13 nucleotides match TRBD2. This CDR3 has 19 amino acids. From germline, CDR1 is MRHNA and CDR2 SNTAGT. Trimming cost V 4 bases and J 0 bases; bases outside gene matches: 6. The CDR3, as DNA: TGTGCCAGCAGTGCCCAACTAGCGGGGGGGCCCTCTGGGGCCAACGTCCTGACTTTC. It encodes CASSAQLAGGPSGANVLTF.

The chain links TRBV19 to TRBJ1-1, with TRBD1 as a possible D gene (6 bases). The CDR3 is 12 amino acids. In germline, CDR1 is LNHDA, CDR2 SQIVND (reference sequence). V was clipped by 7 bases and J by 2 bases, with 8 bases between them. The CDR3, as DNA: TGTGCCAGTAAGGACAGAAACACTGAAGCTTTCTTT. Protein: CASKDRNTEAFF.

The gene calls are TRBV10-1 and TRBJ1-1, with D hard to call. There are 13 residues in the CDR3. Trimming pared 3 bases from V and 3 bases from J, leaving 8 bases between. Germline V gene data show CDR1 as WNHNN and CDR2 as SYGVQD (reference sequence). CDR3 nucleotides: TGCGCCAGCAGTGATCCGGCGGACACTGAAGCTTTCTTT. Encoded protein: CASSDPADTEAFF.

With respect to this clone: Germline is not matched at one junction end, which may reflect a read error. This chain joins TRBV2 and TRBJ1-2; TRBD1 matches 9 bases. This CDR3 comprises 15 residues. Germline CDR1 reads SNHLY; CDR2 reads FYNNEI. In DNA, the CDR3 is TGTGCCAGCATTGAACCGGGACAGGGAATGTATGGCTACACCTTC. Translating gives CASIEPGQGMYGYTF.

J is TRBJ2-3 and V is TRBV6-4; 10 bases align to TRBD2. The CDR3 runs to 14 residues. From germline, CDR1 is MRHNA and CDR2 SNTAGT. V dropped 2 bases and J dropped 4; count of bases not matched to a gene: 0. The CDR3 is CASSDLAGADTQYF. DNA for the CDR3: TGTGCCAGCAGTGACCTAGCGGGAGCAGATACGCAGTATTTT.

The chain links TRBV10-3 to TRBJ1-4; TRBD1 agrees at 7 bases. CDR3 length: 17 amino acids. V lost 2 bases, J lost 1 base, and 7 bases stayed unmatched. The germline V gene has CDR1 ENHRY and CDR2 SYGVKD. CDR3 loop: CAISEDRARITNEKLFF. The CDR3 DNA reads TGTGCCATCAGTGAGGACAGGGCCCGGATAACTAATGAAAAACTGTTTTTT.

This clone was counted a single time. This chain links TRBV27 with TRBJ1-1, with 9 bases lining up with TRBD1. The V gene's germline CDR1 is MNHEY and CDR2 SMNVEV (reference sequence). The CDR3 totals 14 residues. V was clipped by 8 bases and J by 3 bases; unmatched bases: 7. CDR3 protein: CASLPRDRDTEAFF. The DNA of the CDR3 is TGTGCCAGCCTCCCCCGGGACAGGGACACTGAAGCTTTCTTT.